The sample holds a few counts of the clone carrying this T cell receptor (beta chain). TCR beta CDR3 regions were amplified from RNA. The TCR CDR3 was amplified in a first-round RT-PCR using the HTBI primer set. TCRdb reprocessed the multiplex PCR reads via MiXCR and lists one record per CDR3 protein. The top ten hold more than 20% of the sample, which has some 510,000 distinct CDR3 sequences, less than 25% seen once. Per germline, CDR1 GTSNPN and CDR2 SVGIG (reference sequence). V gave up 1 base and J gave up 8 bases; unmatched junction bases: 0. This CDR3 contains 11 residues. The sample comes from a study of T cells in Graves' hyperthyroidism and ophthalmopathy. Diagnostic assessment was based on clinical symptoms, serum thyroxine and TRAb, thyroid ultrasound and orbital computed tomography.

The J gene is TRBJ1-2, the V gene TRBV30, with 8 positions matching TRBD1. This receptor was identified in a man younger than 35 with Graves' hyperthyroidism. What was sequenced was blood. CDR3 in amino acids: CAWSAGGGYTF. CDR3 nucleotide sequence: TGTGCCTGGAGTGCAGGGGGCGGCTACACCTTC.